The rows below give T cell receptor beta chains drawn from one sample of a study of blood T cell repertoires in COVID-19. Some clones are missing from TCRdb's copy, which holds only in-frame ones; the method was immunoSEQ multiplex PCR. The table includes a few hundred thousand clones, 70% to 90% detected once. The sample consisted of peripheral blood. The receptors shown here come from a man younger than 35 with active or convalescent COVID-19. The CDR3 runs from the conserved cysteine through the conserved F or W. A D gene is named only where the DNA matches it firmly. Some rows have no size entry. The others give once, few or many, or a class for an expanded clone.

J gene: TRBJ1-1
V gene: TRBV7-8
CDR3 length: 19
clone size: -
D gene: TRBD1
CDR3 protein: CASSLGSQGASRKNTEAFF
CDR3 DNA: TGTGCCAGCAGCTTAGGATCCCAGGGGGCGAGTCGGAAGAACACTGAAGCTTTCTTT

J gene: TRBJ2-1
V gene: TRBV4-2
CDR3 length: 16
clone size: once
D gene: TRBD1
CDR3 protein: CASSHERGPPYNEQFF
CDR3 DNA: TGTGCCAGCAGCCACGAGAGGGGGCCCCCCTACAATGAGCAGTTCTTC

J gene: TRBJ1-1
V gene: TRBV6-2/TRBV6-3
CDR3 length: 14
clone size: -
D gene: -
CDR3 protein: CASSYSIGDTEAFF
CDR3 DNA: TGTGCCAGCAGTTACTCGATAGGGGACACTGAAGCTTTCTTT

J gene: TRBJ1-1
V gene: TRBV19
CDR3 length: 11
clone size: -
D gene: -
CDR3 protein: CASRYFTEAFF
CDR3 DNA: TGTGCCAGTAGATACTTCACTGAAGCTTTCTTT

J gene: TRBJ1-5
V gene: TRBV30
CDR3 length: 13
clone size: -
D gene: -
CDR3 protein: CAWSHDGDKPQHF
CDR3 DNA: TGTGCCTGGAGTCACGACGGGGATAAGCCCCAGCATTTT

J gene: TRBJ1-1
V gene: TRBV24-1
CDR3 length: 13
clone size: -
D gene: -
CDR3 protein: CATSVGSGGKAFF
CDR3 DNA: TGTGCCACCAGTGTGGGCTCCGGGGGGAAGGCTTTCTTT

J gene: TRBJ1-2
V gene: TRBV5-1
CDR3 length: 13
clone size: -
D gene: -
CDR3 protein: CASSYIQGFGYTF
CDR3 DNA: TGCGCCAGCAGCTACATACAGGGTTTTGGCTACACCTTC

J gene: TRBJ2-7
V gene: TRBV7-9
CDR3 length: 14
clone size: few
D gene: -
CDR3 protein: CASSSPTETYEQYF
CDR3 DNA: TGTGCCAGCAGCTCTCCGACAGAGACCTACGAGCAGTACTTC

J gene: TRBJ1-1
V gene: TRBV3-1/TRBV3-2
CDR3 length: 18
clone size: few
D gene: -
CDR3 protein: CASSQGTPGDLRGPEAFF
CDR3 DNA: TGTGCCAGCAGCCAAGGAACTCCAGGGGATTTAAGAGGTCCTGAAGCTTTCTTT

J gene: TRBJ1-6
V gene: TRBV6-1
CDR3 length: 16
clone size: -
D gene: TRBD1
CDR3 protein: CASSERGRGLKSPLHF
CDR3 DNA: TGTGCCAGCAGTGAAAGGGGCAGGGGGCTTAAATCACCCCTCCACTTT

J gene: TRBJ2-3
V gene: TRBV7-2
CDR3 length: 16
clone size: once
D gene: -
CDR3 protein: CASSPYKAGYRGTQYF
CDR3 DNA: TGTGCCAGCAGCCCGTACAAGGCGGGGTACAGGGGTACGCAGTATTTT

J gene: TRBJ2-2
V gene: TRBV5-1
CDR3 length: 16
clone size: -
D gene: TRBD2
CDR3 protein: CASSLGLAGLTGELFF
CDR3 DNA: TGCGCCAGCAGCTTGGGTTTAGCGGGGCTCACCGGGGAGCTGTTTTTT

J gene: TRBJ2-2
V gene: TRBV30
CDR3 length: 17
clone size: -
D gene: TRBD2
CDR3 protein: CAWRVRWTSGGTGELFF
CDR3 DNA: TGTGCCTGGAGGGTGAGATGGACTAGCGGGGGAACCGGGGAGCTGTTTTTT

J gene: TRBJ2-7
V gene: TRBV5-4
CDR3 length: 15
clone size: -
D gene: -
CDR3 protein: CASSLVGGSSYEQYF
CDR3 DNA: TGTGCCAGCAGCTTGGTTGGAGGCAGCTCCTACGAGCAGTACTTC

J gene: TRBJ1-2
V gene: TRBV19
CDR3 length: 15
clone size: -
D gene: -
CDR3 protein: CASSDHNDSPYGYTF
CDR3 DNA: TGTGCCAGTAGTGACCATAACGACAGCCCCTATGGCTACACCTTC

J gene: TRBJ2-1
V gene: TRBV5-5
CDR3 length: 18
clone size: -
D gene: TRBD2
CDR3 protein: CASSFLGVGSGIYNEQFF
CDR3 DNA: TGTGCCAGCAGCTTTCTAGGGGTGGGTAGCGGGATATACAATGAGCAGTTCTTC

J gene: TRBJ1-4
V gene: TRBV6-6
CDR3 length: 15
clone size: -
D gene: TRBD1
CDR3 protein: CASSYGTGGGEKLFF
CDR3 DNA: TGTGCCAGCAGTTACGGGACAGGGGGCGGTGAAAAACTGTTTTTT

J gene: TRBJ1-3
V gene: TRBV7-2
CDR3 length: 14
clone size: -
D gene: -
CDR3 protein: CASSSRTFGNTIYF
CDR3 DNA: TGTGCCAGCAGCTCCCGGACTTTTGGAAACACCATATATTTT

J gene: TRBJ2-3
V gene: TRBV4-1
CDR3 length: 16
clone size: once
D gene: -
CDR3 protein: CASSQVEAPGTDTQYF
CDR3 DNA: TGCGCCAGCAGCCAAGTGGAGGCCCCCGGAACAGATACGCAGTATTTT

J gene: TRBJ1-2
V gene: TRBV3-1/TRBV3-2
CDR3 length: 14
clone size: -
D gene: -
CDR3 protein: CASSQVEADYGYTF
CDR3 DNA: TGTGCCAGCAGCCAAGTTGAGGCTGACTATGGCTACACCTTC

J gene: TRBJ2-7
V gene: TRBV2
CDR3 length: 15
clone size: -
D gene: TRBD2
CDR3 protein: CASRPGTSGTYEQYF
CDR3 DNA: TGTGCCAGCAGGCCCGGGACTAGCGGGACCTACGAGCAGTACTTC

J gene: TRBJ2-5
V gene: TRBV15
CDR3 length: 14
clone size: few
D gene: TRBD1
CDR3 protein: CATRSGTAQETQYF
CDR3 DNA: TGTGCCACCCGATCCGGGACAGCTCAAGAGACCCAGTACTTC

J gene: TRBJ2-1
V gene: TRBV6-5
CDR3 length: 15
clone size: -
D gene: -
CDR3 protein: CASSYSSSSYNEQFF
CDR3 DNA: TGTGCCAGCAGTTACTCTTCTAGCTCCTACAATGAGCAGTTCTTC

J gene: TRBJ1-4
V gene: TRBV6-5
CDR3 length: 15
clone size: -
D gene: -
CDR3 protein: CASSYSRAVNEKLFF
CDR3 DNA: TGTGCCAGCAGTTACTCGAGGGCGGTAAATGAAAAACTGTTTTTT

J gene: TRBJ1-1
V gene: TRBV5-5
CDR3 length: 12
clone size: -
D gene: -
CDR3 protein: CASSPLNTEAFF
CDR3 DNA: TGTGCCAGCAGCCCCTTGAACACTGAAGCTTTCTTT

J gene: TRBJ1-5
V gene: TRBV10-3
CDR3 length: 18
clone size: -
D gene: -
CDR3 protein: CAISDTWGRGRGNQPQHF
CDR3 DNA: TGTGCCATCAGTGACACCTGGGGGCGCGGGAGGGGCAATCAGCCCCAGCATTTT